This T cell receptor beta chain was sequenced during a study of radiotherapy plus CTLA-4 blockade in lung cancer. Overall study: Patients showed objective responses in 15% to 20% of cases, and disease control was achieved by under 40%. Study observations and caveats: Interferon-beta, together with early blood T cell clone dynamics, reportedly best predicted response. Radiotherapy with ipilimumab was followed by blood expansion of tumor-derived clones.

Germline CDR1 is SGHTA and CDR2 is FQGNSA. The CDR3 is made up of 16 amino acids. Trimming took 6 bases from V and 4 from J; bases not matched to a gene: 10. Sequencing used immunoSEQ multiplex PCR; TCRdb keeps in-frame clones, though not all of them. Among around 100,000 clones listed, about four fifths were seen once. Worth noting for this clone: As yet, its antigen is unknown.

CTLA-4 blockade with ipilimumab, together with focal radiation, was given to patients with chemo-refractory metastatic non-small-cell lung cancer. The material sequenced was peripheral blood, taken from a patient treated with radiotherapy plus ipilimumab. The receptor's source is a human donor with non-small cell lung cancer that progressed on radiotherapy plus ipilimumab. Some clones in this sample may be carry-over from other donors' samples. J is TRBJ2-7 and V is TRBV7-2; 12 bases align to TRBD2. Here the CDR3 reads CASRAPSGGAAYEQYF. The DNA of the CDR3 is TGTGCCAGCAGGGCCCCTAGCGGGGGGGCGGCGTACGAGCAGTACTTC.